This T cell receptor beta chain originates from a study of neurological immune-mediated disorders. Study-wide points: In multiple sclerosis patients, the repertoire cluster was unrelated to clinical or MRI findings. Patients with HTLV-1-associated myelopathy showed the most TCR clonal expansion. Those with multiple sclerosis showed the least, falling below healthy controls.

With 10-nucleotide random UMIs included, cDNA was synthesized by 5'RACE. TCRdb re-called the 5' RACE reads with MiXCR, one entry per CDR3 protein. Of about 120,000 distinct CDR3 sequences listed, about 3.2% are singletons. The sample holds many counts of this clonotype. Antigen specificity is unknown. The sample taken for sequencing was PBMCs. The sequence derives from a woman aged 25 to 45 with multiple sclerosis.

The CDR3 loop reads CSASWADGGGTEAFF. The CDR3 DNA follows: TGCAGTGCTAGTTGGGCCGACGGAGGCGGAACTGAAGCTTTCTTT. V gene TRBV20-1 combines with J gene TRBJ1-1; D remains unclear. Germline CDR1 reads DFQATT; CDR2 reads SNEGSKA (reference sequence). The CDR3 length is 15 residues. V lost 3 bases and J 5 bases, leaving 19 bases between the germline ends.